The clone carrying this TCR beta chain appeared once. These data belong to a study of Ad26.COV2.S vaccination and SARS-CoV-2 variants. About the research overall: In the COV1001 trial, the donor was in the Ad26.COV2.S arm. Donor got 5x10^10 or 1x10^11 viral particles of Ad26.COV2.S.

Treatment indicated: some 19 received Ad26.COV2.S at low or high dose, single or two shots; about 5 received placebo; per-sample allocation not given. Sampling was done on day 63 after the first vaccine or placebo injection. V lost 0 bases and J lost 6, with 10 bases in between. CDR3 length equals 14 residues. The germline V gene encodes CDR1 MRHNA and CDR2 SNTAGT. Assay: immunoSEQ multiplex PCR; the TCRdb copy retains only in-frame clones and omits some. Altogether some 640,000 clones are present, about 89% being singletons, with the ten largest covering over 1.3%. The sequence derives from a person aged 18 to 59 who received the Ad26.COV2.S COVID-19 vaccine or a placebo. The chain couples TRBV6-4 to TRBJ2-3; weak D call: TRBD2 (6 bases). The sequencing here drew on peripheral blood, taken in a trial of Ad26.COV2.S vaccine versus placebo. CDR3 nucleotide sequence: TGTGCCAGCAGTGACTCCGGGGGATCGGATACGCAGTATTTT. It specifies CASSDSGGSDTQYF.